This T cell receptor beta chain stems from a study of CD8+ T cells in alopecia areata (dated by TCRdb to the late 2010s). For the study in its entirety: Treated patients were enrolled in an open-label pilot trial of oral tofacitinib, 5 to 10 mg twice daily, for moderate-to-severe alopecia areata. Tofacitinib was given for 6 to 18 months, followed by 6 months of follow-up off drug to assess delayed response and recurrence. RNA was extracted with the PAXgene miRNA kit for fixed scalp, the miRNeasy kit for PBMCs, and the RNeasy kit for mouse skin. Scalp clonality was compared across normal scalp (n=4), patchy alopecia areata scalp (n=8), and alopecia totalis/universalis scalp (n=8). Tofacitinib-treated patients had biopsies at baseline and at 4 and 24 weeks of treatment, with a later scalp biopsy in several patients. High-throughput TCRbeta sequencing was used to examine T cell clonal expansion in alopecia areata in both the C3H/HeJ mouse model and human patients. Human TCRbeta sequencing covered scalp tissue and sorted CD4+ and CD8+ peripheral blood T cells from patchy and totalis/universalis alopecia areata patients and healthy controls. In treated patients, disease severity was measured using the SALT score, which gives the percentage of scalp surface area affected. TCRbeta CDR3 regions were amplified by immunoSEQ multiplex PCR using 35 Vbeta forward and 13 Jbeta reverse primers.

Preparation of the library involved the immunoSEQ multiplex PCR assay. RNA was extracted from all samples and reverse transcribed into cDNA as template for TCR sequencing. SuperScript III was used to make first-strand cDNA, primed with a 2:1 mix of oligo-dT and random hexamers. A synthetic immune receptor repertoire was used to measure amplification bias, and any remaining bias was corrected computationally. The study's processing was this. Raw reads were preprocessed for error removal, and CDR3 was defined according to IMGT conventions as running from the conserved cysteine to phenylalanine. Clonality was calculated as 1 minus Shannon entropy normalized by log2 of the number of productive unique TCRs. Whether scalp clones were CD4 or CD8 was inferred by matching scalp TCRbeta sequences against CD4 and CD8 repertoires sorted from blood. This immuneACCESS table, as held by TCRdb, lists in-frame sequences with V and J called but not all clones. Of the missing ones, under half trace to an unresolved V gene in checked studies; the others have no known cause. V and J calls and clone size are copied from that table; D and trimming were computed from the DNA. The sample contains some 96,000 clones, roughly two thirds of them found a single time. 15% to 19% of the sample lies in the top ten.

Spanning cysteine to phenylalanine, the CDR3 consists of 13 amino acids. Only the CDR3 part of the read is kept: 39 bases, read in frame from the first base. The germline V gene yields MDHEN for CDR1 and SYDVKM for CDR2. Germline trimming: 11 bases from V, 6 bases from J; junction bases outside gene matches: 8. What the authors observed across the whole study: During tofacitinib treatment, many expanded lesional clones stuck around in both scalp and blood, and this persistence may partly explain why relapse happens after treatment is stopped. Because the treated cohort was small and had just a single nonresponder, larger studies are needed to establish links between baseline CD8+ expansion and response. Compared with mice, TCR sequences shared between patients were less clear, possibly partly because of HLA diversity across the patient population. Unlike mouse skin, where gammadelta T cells dominate, normal human skin contains resident alphabeta T cells that get sequenced too, which complicates analysis of the scalp TCR repertoire. Tofacitinib significantly decreased scalp clonality and the number of expanded CD8+ clones among the top 100 scalp clones. Compared with normal scalp, lesional scalp, particularly in alopecia totalis/universalis, had higher clonality and more expanded CD8+ clones, which suggests antigenic drive.

This clone was seen once. This clone's antigen is unknown. No base-level quality is on record; no much larger clone is a single base apart. This specimen's time point label, interpreted: 4 weeks on oral tofacitinib. According to the study, the label for this sample's treatment or condition signals: oral pan-JAK inhibitor, 5-10 mg twice daily. Peripheral blood and lesional scalp punch biopsies were obtained from patients with alopecia areata. After PBMCs were isolated by density centrifugation and stained for CD3, CD4 and CD8, a FACSAria was used to sort CD4+ and CD8+ T cells. Sequences were derived from CD8+ T cells sorted from blood, sampled at week 4, from a patient treated with tofacitinib. The sequence was obtained from a human donor with alopecia areata. The rearranged chain carries TRBV28 and TRBJ2-3, with TRBD2 matching 10 junction bases. The sequenced DNA: TGTGCCGGCGCTAGCGGGAGTGGGGATACGCAGTATTTT. Translated, this is CAGASGSGDTQYF.